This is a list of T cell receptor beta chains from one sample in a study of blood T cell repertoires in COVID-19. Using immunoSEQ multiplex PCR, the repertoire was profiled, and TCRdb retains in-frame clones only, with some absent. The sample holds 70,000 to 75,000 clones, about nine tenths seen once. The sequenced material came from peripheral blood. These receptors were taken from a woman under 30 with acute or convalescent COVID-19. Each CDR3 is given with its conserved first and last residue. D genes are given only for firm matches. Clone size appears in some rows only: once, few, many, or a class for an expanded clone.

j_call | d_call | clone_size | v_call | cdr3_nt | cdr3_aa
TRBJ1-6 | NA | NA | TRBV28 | TGTGCCAGCAGTCCCGGACAGACCGTCTCACCCCTCCACTTT | CASSPGQTVSPLHF
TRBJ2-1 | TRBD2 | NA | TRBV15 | TGTGCCACCAGCAGGACCGTAGCGGGGACCTACAATGAGCAGTTCTTC | CATSRTVAGTYNEQFF
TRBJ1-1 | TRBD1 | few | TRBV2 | TGTGCCAGCAGTGAGGACAGGGCCCCCACTGAAGCTTTCTTT | CASSEDRAPTEAFF
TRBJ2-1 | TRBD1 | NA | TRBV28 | TGTGCCAGCAGTTTTCCCCAGGGGGCGCGTGGGGATGAGCAGTTCTTC | CASSFPQGARGDEQFF
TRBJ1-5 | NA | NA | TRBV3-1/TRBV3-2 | TGTGCCAGCAGCCAAGATTCAGGCATCAATCAGCCCCAGCATTTT | CASSQDSGINQPQHF
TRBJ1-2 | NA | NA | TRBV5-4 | TGTGCCAGCAGCTTGGAGTTGGGGGGATATGGCTACACCTTC | CASSLELGGYGYTF
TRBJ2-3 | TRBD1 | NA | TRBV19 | TGTGCCAGTAGTATTCGACATTTCAACAGGGGTTTGGCAGATACGCAGTATTTT | CASSIRHFNRGLADTQYF
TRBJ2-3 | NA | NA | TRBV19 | TGTGCCAGTAGCCCCCCGGGGAAACGCACAGATACGCAGTATTTT | CASSPPGKRTDTQYF
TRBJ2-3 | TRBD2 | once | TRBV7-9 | TGTGCCAGCAGCTTAGCGCGCGGGGGAACTAGCACAGATACGCAGTATTTT | CASSLARGGTSTDTQYF
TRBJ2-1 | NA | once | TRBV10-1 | TGCGCCAGCAGGGACATGGCCCACGATGAGCAGTTCTTC | CASRDMAHDEQFF
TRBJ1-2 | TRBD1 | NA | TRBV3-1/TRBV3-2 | TGTGCCAGCAGCGTTCGCGGACAGGTCCGTGGCTACACCTTC | CASSVRGQVRGYTF
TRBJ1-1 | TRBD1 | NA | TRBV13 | TGTGCCAGCAGCTTTCAGACAGGGGGGAACACTGAAGCTTTCTTT | CASSFQTGGNTEAFF
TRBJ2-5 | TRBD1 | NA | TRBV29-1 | TGCAGCGTAAGAGGGGGCGAGGGGCACCAAGAGACCCAGTACTTC | CSVRGGEGHQETQYF
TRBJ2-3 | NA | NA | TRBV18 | TGTGCCAGCTCCCAGGGGCCCACAGATACGCAGTATTTT | CASSQGPTDTQYF
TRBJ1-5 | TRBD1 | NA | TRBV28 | TGTGCCAGCAGAAAGGGGACAGGACACAATCAGCCCCAGCATTTT | CASRKGTGHNQPQHF
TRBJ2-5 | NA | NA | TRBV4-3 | TGCGCCAGCAGCCAAGATTATACGGGAGTGAGCACCCAGTACTTC | CASSQDYTGVSTQYF
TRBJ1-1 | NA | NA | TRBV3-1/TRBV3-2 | TGTGCCAGCAGCCAAGACTCGGGGAACACTGAAGCTTTCTTT | CASSQDSGNTEAFF
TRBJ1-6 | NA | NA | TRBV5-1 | TGCGCCAGCAGCTTGTACGGGGTCGGAGACGCAAATAATTCACCCCTCCACTTT | CASSLYGVGDANNSPLHF
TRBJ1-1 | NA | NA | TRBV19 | TGTGCCAGTAGTATTAGTGGGAACACTGAAGCTTTCTTT | CASSISGNTEAFF
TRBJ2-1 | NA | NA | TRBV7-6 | TGTGCCAGCAGCTTAGATCCCAGGGGGGTTAATGAGCAGTTCTTC | CASSLDPRGVNEQFF
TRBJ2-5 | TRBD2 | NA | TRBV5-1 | TGCGCCAGCAGCTTGACGGCGGGAGAAGAGACCCAGTACTTC | CASSLTAGEETQYF
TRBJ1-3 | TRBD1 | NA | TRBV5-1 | TGCGCCAGCAGCTCTGGGAGGACAGGGGCTGGAAACACCATATATTTT | CASSSGRTGAGNTIYF
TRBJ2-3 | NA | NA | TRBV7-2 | TGTGCCAGCAGCTCCCGGGCAGGGGGGAGCACAGATACGCAGTATTTT | CASSSRAGGSTDTQYF
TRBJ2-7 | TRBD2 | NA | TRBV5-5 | TGTGCCAGCAGCTTGGGACTAGCGCGGGAGCAGTACTTC | CASSLGLAREQYF
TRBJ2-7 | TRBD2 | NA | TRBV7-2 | TGTGCCAGCAGCTTAGTCCTAGCGGGAGCGGGCGAGCAGTACTTC | CASSLVLAGAGEQYF
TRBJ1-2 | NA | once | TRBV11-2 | TGTGCCAGCAGCCTGGAGGGGGGGGCTAACTATGGCTACACCTTC | CASSLEGGANYGYTF
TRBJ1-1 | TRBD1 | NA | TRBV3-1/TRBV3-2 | TGTGCCAGCAGCCCCCGGGACAGGGGTGCTGAAGCTTTCTTT | CASSPRDRGAEAFF
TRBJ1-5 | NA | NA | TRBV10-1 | TGCGCCAGCATCCTCCCCTTTCAGCCCCAGCATTTT | CASILPFQPQHF
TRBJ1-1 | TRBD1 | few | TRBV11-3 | TGTGCCAGCAGCAGACAGGGGGGCACTGAAGCTTTCTTT | CASSRQGGTEAFF
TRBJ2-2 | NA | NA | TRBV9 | TGTGCCAGCAGCGTAGCTGACAGAAACACCGGGGAGCTGTTTTTT | CASSVADRNTGELFF
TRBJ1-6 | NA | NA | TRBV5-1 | TGCGCCAGCAGCTTGGACTCTAATAATTCACCCCTCCACTTT | CASSLDSNNSPLHF
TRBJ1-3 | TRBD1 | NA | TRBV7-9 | TGTGCCAGCAGCCTGACAGGGACGCCTGGAAACACCATATATTTT | CASSLTGTPGNTIYF
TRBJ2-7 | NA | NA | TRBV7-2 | TGTGCCAGCAGCTACGTATTCGGGTCGGTTTACGAGCAGTACTTC | CASSYVFGSVYEQYF
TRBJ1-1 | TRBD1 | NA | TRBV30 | TGTGCCTGGAAGAGTAGGACAGGCGGGGACACTGAAGCTTTCTTT | CAWKSRTGGDTEAFF
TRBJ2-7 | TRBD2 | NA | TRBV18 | TGTGCCAGCTCAGCAGGACTAGCGGGCCGCTACGAGCAGTACTTC | CASSAGLAGRYEQYF
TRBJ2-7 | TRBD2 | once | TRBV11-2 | TGTGCCAGCGCATTGGGAGTAGCGGGAGGCGAGCAGTACTTC | CASALGVAGGEQYF
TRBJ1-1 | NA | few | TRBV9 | NA | CASSVGQGASHVF
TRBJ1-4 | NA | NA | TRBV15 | TGTGCCACCAGCAGAACAGGGAATGAAAAACTGTTTTTT | CATSRTGNEKLFF
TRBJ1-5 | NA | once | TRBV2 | TGTGCCAGCAGTGAAGAGGGGCCGAGGACCAATTGGCCCCAGCATTTT | CASSEEGPRTNWPQHF
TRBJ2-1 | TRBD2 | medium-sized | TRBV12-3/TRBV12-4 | TGTGCCAGCAGTTTAGGGGTGGGCGGGAGGTTCTTC | CASSLGVGGRFF